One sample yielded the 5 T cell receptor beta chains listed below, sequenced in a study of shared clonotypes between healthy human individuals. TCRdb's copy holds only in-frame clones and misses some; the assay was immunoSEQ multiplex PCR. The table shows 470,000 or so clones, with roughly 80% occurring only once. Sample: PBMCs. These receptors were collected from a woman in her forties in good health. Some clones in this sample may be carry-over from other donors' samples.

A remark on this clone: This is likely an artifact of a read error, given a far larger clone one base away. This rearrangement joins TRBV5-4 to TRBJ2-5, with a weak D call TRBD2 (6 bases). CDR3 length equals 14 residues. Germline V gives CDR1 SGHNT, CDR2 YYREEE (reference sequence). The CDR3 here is CDSSLGSGQETQYF. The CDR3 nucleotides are TGTGACAGCAGCTTGGGTAGCGGCCAAGAGACCCAGTACTTC.

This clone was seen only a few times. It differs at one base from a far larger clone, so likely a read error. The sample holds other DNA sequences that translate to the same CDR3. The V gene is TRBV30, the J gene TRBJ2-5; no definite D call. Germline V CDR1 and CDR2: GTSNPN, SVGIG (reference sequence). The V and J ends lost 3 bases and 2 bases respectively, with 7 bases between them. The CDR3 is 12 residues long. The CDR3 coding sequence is TGTGCCTGGAGATTCCCGCAAGAGACCCAGTACTTC. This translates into CAWRFPQETQYF. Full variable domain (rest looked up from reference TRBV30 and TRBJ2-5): SQTIHQWPATLVQPVGSPLSLECTVEGTSNPNLYWYRQAAGRGLQLLFYSVGIGQISSEVPQNLSASRPQDRQFILSSKKLLLSDSGFYLCAWRFPQETQYFGPGTRLLVL.

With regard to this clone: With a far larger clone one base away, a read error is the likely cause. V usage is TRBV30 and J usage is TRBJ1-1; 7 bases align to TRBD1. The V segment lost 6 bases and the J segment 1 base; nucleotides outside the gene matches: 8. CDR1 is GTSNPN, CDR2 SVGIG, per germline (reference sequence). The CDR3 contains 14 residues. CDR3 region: CACRDRDRNTEAFF. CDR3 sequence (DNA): TGTGCCTGTAGGGACCGGGACAGGAACACTGAAGCTTTCTTT.

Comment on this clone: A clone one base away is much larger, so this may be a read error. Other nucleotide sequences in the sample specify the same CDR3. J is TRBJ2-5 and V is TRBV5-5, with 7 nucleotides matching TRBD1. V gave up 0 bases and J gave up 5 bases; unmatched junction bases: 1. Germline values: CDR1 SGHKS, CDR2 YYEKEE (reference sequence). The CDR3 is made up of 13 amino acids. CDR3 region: CASSLGGQETQYF. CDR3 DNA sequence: TGTGCCAGCAGCTTGGGGGGACAGGAGACCCAGTACTTC.

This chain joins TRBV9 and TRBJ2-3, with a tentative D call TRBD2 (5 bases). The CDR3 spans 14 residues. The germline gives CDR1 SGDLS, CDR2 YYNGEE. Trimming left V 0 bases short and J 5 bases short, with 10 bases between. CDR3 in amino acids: CASSVADGKDTQYF. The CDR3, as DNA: TGTGCCAGCAGCGTAGCGGACGGGAAAGATACGCAGTATTTT.